A single sample gave rise to the 8 T cell receptor beta chains below, sequenced in a study of blood T cell repertoires in COVID-19. The table came from immunoSEQ multiplex PCR; TCRdb's copy has only in-frame clones and leaves some out. The table shows roughly 80,000 clones, with about 85% occurring only once. The sample consisted of peripheral blood. These receptors were collected from a woman in her seventies with acute or convalescent COVID-19.

The chain recombines TRBV29-1 with TRBJ2-3, with 15 bases matching TRBD2. The CDR3 runs 14 residues. Per germline, CDR1 SQVTM and CDR2 ANQGSEA. With V trimmed by 7 bases and J by 5 bases, 4 bases remained unmatched. The CDR3 DNA reads as TGCAGCGCCGGGACTAGCGGGAGGATAGATACGCAGTATTTT. This translates into CSAGTSGRIDTQYF.

V is TRBV27 and J is TRBJ2-1; 7 bases line up with TRBD2. Germline V gene data show CDR1 as MNHEY and CDR2 as SMNVEV (reference sequence). Trimming cost V 5 bases and J 4 bases; bases outside gene matches: 2. There are 13 residues in the CDR3. CDR3 in DNA: TGTGCCAGCAGTCCGGGGGGTTACAATGAGCAGTTCTTC. Its translation: CASSPGGYNEQFF.

V and J are TRBV6-5 and TRBJ2-5, with D possibly TRBD1 on 6 matching bases. The CDR3 runs 13 residues. Germline V gene lookup returns CDR1 MNHEY and CDR2 SVGAGI. V was cut by 2 bases and J by 5 bases, with 9 bases left in between. The CDR3 is CASSYGGLETQYF. The CDR3 coding sequence is TGTGCCAGCAGTTACGGGGGCCTGGAGACCCAGTACTTC.

V usage is TRBV30 and J usage is TRBJ1-5, with a weak D call TRBD1 (6 bases). The CDR3 is made up of 13 amino acids. From germline, CDR1 is GTSNPN and CDR2 SVGIG (reference sequence). Trimming cost V 0 bases and J 7 bases, with 10 bases left between them. CDR3 sequence reads: CAWSVRDKQPQHF. Here the CDR3 DNA reads TGTGCCTGGAGTGTAAGGGACAAACAGCCCCAGCATTTT.

V and J are TRBV5-6 and TRBJ2-3, with TRBD2 identical over 8 bases. Per germline, CDR1 SGHDT and CDR2 YYEEEE. This CDR3 region has 15 residues. V lost 2 bases and J lost 3; bases outside the gene matches: 5. CDR3 coding DNA: TGTGCCAGCAGCTTTGGGACTAGGCGTACAGATACGCAGTATTTT. Its protein product is CASSFGTRRTDTQYF.

V and J are TRBV21-1 and TRBJ2-2; the listed D gene, TRBD2, was not tested against the DNA. TRBV21-1 is designated a pseudogene. The CDR3 extends over 16 amino acids. The DNA for the CDR3 is TGTGCCAGCAGCAAAGGTAGCGAGACGAACACCGGGGAGCTGTTTTTT. Translation gives CASSKGSETNTGELFF.

A single count supports this clone. The chain carries TRBV9 and TRBJ1-3; 7 nucleotides match TRBD1. The V gene end was trimmed by 7 bases and the J gene end by 0 bases; junction bases not matched to a gene: 10. CDR3 length equals 16 residues. Germline CDR1 and CDR2: SGDLS and YYNGEE. The CDR3 is CASSGDSWVSGNTIYF. CDR3 nucleotides: TGTGCCAGCTCGGGGGACAGCTGGGTCTCTGGAAACACCATATATTTT.

The rearrangement joins TRBV19 to TRBJ2-5; 10 nucleotides agree with TRBD2. This CDR3 spans 14 amino acids. The trim removed 8 bases at V and 4 bases at J, leaving 7 bases unmatched. Germline CDR1 LNHDA, CDR2 SQIVND (reference sequence). In nucleotides, the CDR3 is TGTGCCAGTCAGCGGGAGGGCCTCGGAGAGACCCAGTACTTC. It specifies CASQREGLGETQYF. The whole variable domain, filled in from reference TRBV19 and TRBJ2-5, reads DGGITQSPKYLFRKEGQNVTLSCEQNLNHDAMYWYRQDPGQGLRLIYYSQIVNDFQKGDIAEGYSVSREKKESFPLTVTSAQKNPTAFYLCASQREGLGETQYFGPGTRLLVL.